Each of the 21 T cell receptor beta chains below was sequenced from the same sample in a study of cytomegalovirus exposure and HLA in healthy donors. PCR involved 60 Vbeta and 13 Jbeta primers. Assay used: immunoSEQ multiplex PCR; TCRdb lists only in-frame clones, some missing. The data show about 130,000 clones, around 76% seen once. The sequencing input was PBMCs. The receptor set was obtained from a woman in her forties or fifties in good health and CMV-seronegative.

The V gene is TRBV6-6, the J gene TRBJ2-1, with a weak D call TRBD1 (5 bases). Germline CDR1 MNHNY, CDR2 SVGAGI (reference sequence). This CDR3 spans 15 amino acids. V was trimmed by 8 bases and J by 3 bases, leaving 17 bases between them. The CDR3 region has the DNA TGTGCCAGCGAAGGGGCCTTAGGTCGCTACAATGAGCAGTTCTTC. Translation: CASEGALGRYNEQFF.

This clone was seen more than once but under ten times. The rearrangement uses TRBV5-1 and TRBJ1-1; 11 bases agree with TRBD1. Germline-derived CDR1 and CDR2 are SGHRS and YFSETQ. V shed 8 bases, J shed 6 bases, and the junction held 9 bases outside the gene matches. The CDR3 has 14 amino acids. CDR3 residues: CASLSDRGRPEAFF. The DNA for the CDR3 is TGCGCCAGTCTATCGGACAGGGGGCGTCCTGAAGCTTTCTTT.

This chain links TRBV29-1 with TRBJ2-4, with TRBD1 as a possible D gene (6 bases). V lost 2 bases, J lost 2 bases, and 7 bases lay in between. From germline, CDR1 is SQVTM and CDR2 ANQGSEA. CDR3 length equals 13 residues. The CDR3 DNA is TGCAGCGTTGAACGGGACACCAAAAACATTCAGTACTTC. Residues: CSVERDTKNIQYF.

V is TRBV7-2 and J is TRBJ2-1; tentative D call: TRBD2 (6 bases). Trimming took off 5 bases at V and 5 bases at J, with 13 bases between the two ends. CDR3 length: 14 amino acids. The germline gives CDR1 SGHTA, CDR2 FQGNSA. The CDR3 spells CASSGAGSHNEQFF. For the CDR3, the DNA is TGTGCCAGCAGCGGGGCGGGGTCCCACAATGAGCAGTTCTTC. The whole variable domain, filled in from reference TRBV7-2 and TRBJ2-1, reads GAGVSQSPSNKVTEKGKDVELRCDPISGHTALYWYRQSLGQGLEFLIYFQGNSAPDKSGLPSDRFSAERTGGSVSTLTIQRTQQEDSAVYLCASSGAGSHNEQFFGPGTRLTVL.

The rearrangement uses TRBV19 and TRBJ2-7; 9 nucleotides line up with TRBD1. CDR3 length equals 14 residues. Germline CDR1 reads LNHDA; CDR2 reads SQIVND (reference sequence). The V segment lost 3 bases and the J segment 6 bases; nucleotides outside the gene matches: 6. Written as DNA, the CDR3 is TGTGCCAGTAGTATCGGGACAGGGTCTGGCGAGCAGTACTTC. Its protein is CASSIGTGSGEQYF.

This clone came up once. DNA for the CDR3: TGTGCCAGCATGAGGAGTGCCGAGCAGTTCTTC. Translation gives CASMRSAEQFF. The chain recombines TRBV6-5 with TRBJ2-1; D is unclear. The CDR3 consists of 11 residues. CDR1 and CDR2 (germline): MNHEY, SVGAGI. V lost 7 bases to trimming and J lost 10 bases, with 11 bases between them.

The V gene is TRBV27, the J gene TRBJ2-1; tentatively, D is TRBD2 (5 bases). Germline V lookup: CDR1 MNHEY, CDR2 SMNVEV (reference sequence). The length of the CDR3 is 15 residues. V lost 3 bases and J lost 0, with 9 bases in between. CDR3 coding DNA: TGTGCCAGCAGTTTGGAGGAGAGCTCCTACAATGAGCAGTTCTTC. Its translation: CASSLEESSYNEQFF.

The J gene is TRBJ1-1, the V gene TRBV6-5, with D unresolved. V was trimmed by 0 bases and J by 0 bases, leaving 8 bases between them. The germline V gene encodes CDR1 MNHEY and CDR2 SVGAGI. The length of the CDR3 is 15 residues. The DNA of the CDR3 is TGTGCCAGCAGTTACTCGCCCAACATGAACACTGAAGCTTTCTTT. Translation: CASSYSPNMNTEAFF.

This clone was seen a handful of times. This chain uses TRBV6-5 with TRBJ1-2; 8 positions match TRBD1. Losses at the gene ends were 6 bases for V and 2 bases for J; bases not matched to a gene: 2. The CDR3 is made up of 13 amino acids. Per germline, CDR1 MNHEY and CDR2 SVGAGI. CDR3 sequence reads: CASSQGANYGYTF. The CDR3 coding sequence is TGTGCCAGCAGCCAGGGGGCGAACTATGGCTACACCTTC.

Notes on this clone: Relative to the germline gene, one junction end is altered; a read error may explain this. The chain carries TRBV28 and TRBJ1-5; maybe TRBD1 (5 bases). CDR3 length: 14 amino acids. The germline V gene encodes CDR1 MDHEN and CDR2 SYDVKM. CDR3 in amino acids: CASTLGHSNQPQHF. The CDR3 coding sequence is TGTGCCAGCACCCTCGGACATAGCAATCAACCCCAGCATTTT.

The chain uses TRBV2 and TRBJ2-5; D may be TRBD1 (6 bases). The CDR3 length is 15 residues. With 6 bases removed from V and 2 bases from J, the gap between germline ends came to 16 bases. Germline V gene data show CDR1 as SNHLY and CDR2 as FYNNEI. CDR3 in DNA: TGTGCCAGCAGACCTAATAGTAGGGGGCAAGAGACCCAGTACTTC. Translating it yields CASRPNSRGQETQYF.

The rearrangement uses TRBV6-5 and TRBJ2-1, with D possibly matching TRBD1 (6 bases). V lost 7 bases and J lost 14, with 15 bases in between. Germline V gives CDR1 MNHEY, CDR2 SVGAGI. CDR3 length: 11 amino acids. Written as DNA, the CDR3 is TGTGCCAGCATCTCGCGACAGGAAGAGTTCTTC. Protein: CASISRQEEFF.

This rearrangement joins TRBV29-1 to TRBJ1-2; D is possibly TRBD1 (6 bases). Germline CDR1 reads SQVTM; CDR2 reads ANQGSEA. The V end lost 3 bases, the J end lost 4 bases, and 9 bases lay between the germline ends. There are 12 residues in the CDR3. The CDR3 spells CSVDGQTYGYTF. In DNA, the CDR3 is TGCAGCGTTGACGGACAGACCTATGGCTACACCTTC.

This chain connects TRBV7-2 to TRBJ2-1, with 11 bases that match TRBD2. The V gene end was trimmed by 6 bases and the J gene end by 7 bases; junction bases not matched to a gene: 2. The germline gives CDR1 SGHTA, CDR2 FQGNSA. The CDR3 sequence is 13 residues long. CDR3 nucleotides: TGTGCCAGCAGACTAGCGGGAGAGAATGAGCAGTTCTTC. Its protein product is CASRLAGENEQFF.

The chain uses TRBV6-4 and TRBJ1-2, with D unclear. This CDR3 spans 14 amino acids. V was cut by 0 bases and J by 4 bases, with 9 bases left in between. Germline CDR1 is MRHNA and CDR2 is SNTAGT. The CDR3, as DNA: TGTGCCAGCAGTGACTCAGCCAGGTCCTATGGCTACACCTTC. Translating gives CASSDSARSYGYTF.

The rearrangement uses TRBV6-5 and TRBJ2-2, with D maybe TRBD1 (6 bases). The CDR3 is 14 residues long. Between the trimmed V and J ends, which lost 5 bases and 4 bases, there was a span of 11 bases. The germline CDR1 and CDR2 sequences are MNHEY and SVGAGI. CDR3 in amino acids: CASSDTGSTGELFF. For the CDR3, the DNA is TGTGCCAGCAGTGACACAGGGAGCACCGGGGAGCTGTTTTTT.

This chain uses TRBV18 with TRBJ1-3; TRBD1 matches at 7 bases. This CDR3 has 14 amino acids. CDR1 KGHSH and CDR2 LQKENI come from the germline V gene. J was trimmed by 4 bases and V by 4 bases; bases with no gene match: 4. CDR3 amino acids: CASSQPGQGNTIYF. The DNA of the CDR3 is TGTGCCAGCTCACAGCCGGGACAGGGAAACACCATATATTTT.

The chain uses TRBV5-1 and TRBJ1-1; the match to TRBD1 covers 11 bases. CDR1 is SGHRS, CDR2 YFSETQ, per germline. Losses at the gene ends were 3 bases for V and 0 bases for J; bases not matched to a gene: 10. The CDR3 length is 18 residues. CDR3 nucleotides: TGCGCCAGCAGCTCGGTGCCGGGACAGGGGGAGATGAACACTGAAGCTTTCTTT. This gives the protein CASSSVPGQGEMNTEAFF.

The chain uses TRBV6-5 and TRBJ1-5, with D uncertain. This CDR3 comprises 14 residues. Trimming removed 0 bases from V and 7 bases from J, with 10 bases in between. Germline assignment: CDR1 MNHEY and CDR2 SVGAGI. CDR3 loop: CASSYSSGEQPQHF. The CDR3, as DNA: TGTGCCAGCAGTTACTCAAGCGGGGAGCAGCCCCAGCATTTT.

This chain links TRBV7-8 with TRBJ1-3; 7 nucleotides line up with TRBD1. The junction had 2 bases not matched to a gene; V was cut back by 1 base and J by 2 bases. This CDR3 contains 15 residues. From germline, CDR1 is SGHVS and CDR2 FQNEAQ. In DNA form, the CDR3 reads TGTGCCAGCAGCTTAGTACAGGGGCCTGGAAACACCATATATTTT. This translates into CASSLVQGPGNTIYF.

The V gene is TRBV11-2, the J gene TRBJ2-1; D possibly corresponds to TRBD1 (6 bases). This CDR3 is built from 15 residues. In germline, CDR1 is SGHAT, CDR2 FQNNGV. V lost 0 bases, J lost 4 bases, and 10 bases lay in between. The CDR3 DNA reads TGTGCCAGCAGCTTAGAGGGGACACAGTACAATGAGCAGTTCTTC. It specifies CASSLEGTQYNEQFF.